The next 12 T cell receptor beta chains were all read from a single sample in a study of T cells in women clearing cervical HPV infection. Only in-frame clones appear in the TCRdb table, and some are missing; sequencing was by immunoSEQ multiplex PCR. Its clone listing holds 25,000 to 35,000 clones. Sequencing was carried out using blood buffy coat. Receptors were obtained from a woman between 18 and 75 years old with a cervical HPV16 infection that either progressed to CIN3+ or cleared (not recorded which).

Remarks on this clone: The read ends 3 residues before the CDR3 terminus; that terminus is restored from the germline J gene. The rearrangement uses TRBV6-1 and TRBJ2-7; 7 positions agree with TRBD1. The J segment lost 0 bases and the V segment lost 4 bases, leaving 6 bases of the junction unmatched. There are 15 residues in the CDR3. Germline lookup yields CDR1 MNHNS and CDR2 SASEGT. Incomplete CDR3 DNA: TGTGCCAGCAGTGTCACCGGGACAGTCTCCTACGAG. Translation: CASSVTGTVSYE. The full CDR3 is CASSVTGTVSYEQYF.

To note about this clone: The missing CDR3 end, 3 residues past where the read stops, is filled in from the germline J gene. This chain uses TRBV6-2 or TRBV6-3 with TRBJ2-2; no clear D. Per the germline V gene, CDR1 is MNHEY and CDR2 is SVGEGT. Trimming removed 8 bases at V and 7 bases at J, with 11 bases between. The CDR3 runs 12 residues. The CDR3: CASRAVDGELFF. CDR3 bases read: TGTGCCAGCCGAGCCGTCGACGGGGAG.

Worth noting for this clone: The sequence runs out 3 residues before the end of the CDR3; the remainder is reconstructed from the germline J gene. The rearrangement joins TRBV4-1 to TRBJ2-2, with D unclear. The CDR3 has 15 residues. Germline V CDR1 and CDR2: MGHRA, YSYEKL. V was clipped by 2 bases and J by 4 bases, with 11 bases between them. This CDR3 is CASSQPTKSTGELFF. Partial CDR3 DNA: TGCGCCAGCAGCCAACCTACCAAAAGCACCGGGGAG.

Concerning this clone: The DNA ends 3 residues before the CDR3 does, and the rest of the CDR3 is filled in from the germline J gene. This chain connects TRBV19 to TRBJ2-1, with TRBD2 matching 12 bases. This CDR3 has 14 residues. V lost 6 bases to trimming and J lost 6 bases; unmatched junction nucleotides: 3. Germline assignment: CDR1 LNHDA and CDR2 SQIVND (reference sequence). CDR3 sequence: CASRRTSGANEQFF. The CDR3 bases that were read are TGTGCCAGTAGGCGGACTAGCGGGGCCAATGAG.

Details on this clone: The read ends 3 residues early relative to the CDR3; the germline J gene fills the gap. The chain carries TRBV5-1 and TRBJ1-1, with a weak D call TRBD1 (5 bases). Looked up from germline, CDR1 is SGHRS and CDR2 is YFSETQ. This CDR3 has 12 amino acids. The CDR3 is CASSLAGRAAFF. The sequenced part of the CDR3 DNA is TGCGCCAGCAGCTTGGCAGGGAGGGCG.

Worth noting for this clone: The read finishes 3 residues shy of the CDR3 end, and the germline J gene is used to complete it. The genes are TRBV20-1 and TRBJ2-7; tentative D call: TRBD1 (7 bases). V lost 2 bases to trimming and J lost 3 bases, with 17 bases between them. The CDR3 is 15 amino acids. The V gene's germline CDR1 is DFQATT and CDR2 SNEGSKA (reference sequence). CDR3 bases read: TGCAGTGCTAGAAGCGGCCAGGGGGGTGACTACGAG. This translates into CSARSGQGGDYE. The full CDR3 protein reads CSARSGQGGDYEQYF.

Concerning this clone: The read ends 3 residues before the CDR3 terminus; that terminus is restored from the germline J gene. The chain carries TRBV4-1 and TRBJ2-3, with 9 bases matching TRBD2. The CDR3 has 17 amino acids. J lost 4 bases, V lost 5 bases, and 13 bases had no gene match. Germline assignment: CDR1 MGHRA and CDR2 YSYEKL. CDR3 in amino acids: CASSSSGASGVADTQYF. CDR3 bases read: TGCGCCAGCAGCTCATCGGGGGCTAGCGGGGTGGCAGATACG.

Details on this clone: The missing CDR3 end, 3 residues past where the read stops, is filled in from the germline J gene. The J gene is TRBJ1-1, the V gene TRBV19; 7 nucleotides agree with TRBD1. J lost 0 bases, V lost 6 bases, and 7 bases had no gene match. This CDR3 region has 15 residues. Germline V gives CDR1 LNHDA, CDR2 SQIVND (reference sequence). The CDR3 bases that were read are TGTGCCAGTAGGGGAATACAGGGGCTGAACACTGAA. Its translation: CASRGIQGLNTE. The complete CDR3 protein is CASRGIQGLNTEAFF.

To note about this clone: The read comes to an end 3 residues before the CDR3 does, leaving the germline J gene to fill in the end. The chain recombines TRBV5-1 with TRBJ1-1, with 8 positions matching TRBD1. This CDR3 spans 16 amino acids. V dropped 3 bases and J dropped 1; count of bases not matched to a gene: 8. The germline V gene has CDR1 SGHRS and CDR2 YFSETQ. CDR3 sequence reads: CASSSGRTGKNTEAFF. Incomplete CDR3 DNA: TGCGCCAGCAGCTCAGGAAGGACAGGGAAGAACACTGAA.

About this clone: Read coverage stops 3 residues before the CDR3 terminus; the germline J gene supplies the remainder. The chain couples TRBV28 to TRBJ1-2; 7 bases agree with TRBD1. V lost 4 bases and J lost 2; bases outside the gene matches: 13. Germline V gives CDR1 MDHEN, CDR2 SYDVKM. CDR3 length: 17 residues. The covered CDR3 bases are TGTGCCAGCAGTTCTCAAGGGACAGTGGGCAGGAACTATGGC. It translates to CASSSQGTVGRNYG. From start to end, the CDR3 is CASSSQGTVGRNYGYTF.

Comments on this clone: Read data end 3 residues before the CDR3 end; the end is taken from the germline J gene. This chain joins TRBV7-2 and TRBJ2-1; maybe TRBD2 (6 bases). Germline CDR1 reads SGHTA; CDR2 reads FQGNSA. The CDR3 is 15 residues long. V gave up 1 base and J gave up 4 bases, with 11 bases separating them. The sequenced CDR3 bases are TGTGCCAGCAGCTTAGTCCGGGGGATATACAATGAG. It codes for CASSLVRGIYNE. The whole CDR3 protein reads CASSLVRGIYNEQFF. The full variable domain, its missing parts supplied by reference TRBV7-2 and TRBJ2-1, is GAGVSQSPSNKVTEKGKDVELRCDPISGHTALYWYRQSLGQGLEFLIYFQGNSAPDKSGLPSDRFSAERTGGSVSTLTIQRTQQEDSAVYLCASSLVRGIYNEQFFGPGTRLTVL.

As to this clone: The CDR3 extends 3 residues past the end of the read, so its final part is completed from the germline J gene. The chain combines TRBV6-2 or TRBV6-3 with TRBJ2-2; 9 bases are shared with TRBD1. J lost 5 bases, V lost 6 bases, and 7 bases had no gene match. Germline loops: CDR1 MNHEY, CDR2 SVGEGT. The CDR3 length is 15 residues. The CDR3 reads CASRLDRGSTGELFF. Incomplete CDR3 DNA: TGTGCCAGCAGGCTGGACAGGGGCTCAACCGGGGAG.